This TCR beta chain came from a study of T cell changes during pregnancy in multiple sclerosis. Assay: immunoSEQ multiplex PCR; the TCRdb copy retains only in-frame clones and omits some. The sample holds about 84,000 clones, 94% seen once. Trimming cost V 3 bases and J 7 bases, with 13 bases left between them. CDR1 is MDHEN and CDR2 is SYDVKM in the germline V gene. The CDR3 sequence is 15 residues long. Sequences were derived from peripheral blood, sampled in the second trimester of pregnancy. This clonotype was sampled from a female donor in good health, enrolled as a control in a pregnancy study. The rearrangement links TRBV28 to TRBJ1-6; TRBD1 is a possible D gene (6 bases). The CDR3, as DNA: TGTGCCAGCAGTTTGATCAATGACAGGAATTCACCCCTCCACTTT. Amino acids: CASSLINDRNSPLHF.